This T cell receptor beta chain was captured by sequencing in a study of blood T cell repertoires in COVID-19. Across the whole study: Samples representing acute and convalescent COVID-19 were sourced from the United States, Italy and Spain. PBMCs, B-cell-depleted T cells, or T cells were the source of the cDNA or gDNA that made up the material.

The V end was cut by 5 bases, the J end by 4 bases, with 17 bases between. The CDR3 is 15 amino acids. The germline V gene has CDR1 MNHEY and CDR2 SMNVEV (reference sequence). In the original analysis: Amplifying reference gene primers gave estimates of nucleated cell counts. Assay: immunoSEQ multiplex PCR; the TCRdb copy retains only in-frame clones and omits some. V, J and clone size reflect that table, while D and trimming were determined from the DNA. The sample yields 250,000 or so clones, about 88% seen once. The sample was peripheral blood. The chain carries TRBV27 and TRBJ2-5; D is possibly TRBD1 (5 bases). This TCR was sampled from a woman aged 40 to 55 who had recovered from COVID-19. CDR3 region: CASSINRIRLETQYF. DNA of the CDR3: TGTGCCAGCAGTATAAACAGGATAAGGTTAGAGACCCAGTACTTC.